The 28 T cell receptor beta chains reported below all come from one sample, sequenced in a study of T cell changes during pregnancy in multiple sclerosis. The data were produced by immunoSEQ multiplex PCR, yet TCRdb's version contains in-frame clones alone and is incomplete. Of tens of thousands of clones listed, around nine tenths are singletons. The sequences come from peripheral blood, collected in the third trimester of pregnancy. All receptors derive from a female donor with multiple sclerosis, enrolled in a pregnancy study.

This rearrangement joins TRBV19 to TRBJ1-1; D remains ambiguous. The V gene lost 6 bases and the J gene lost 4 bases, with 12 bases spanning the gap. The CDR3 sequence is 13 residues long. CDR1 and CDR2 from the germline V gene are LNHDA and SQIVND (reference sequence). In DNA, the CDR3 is TGTGCCAGTAGCATGGGAGGAGGCACTGAAGCTTTCTTT. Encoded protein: CASSMGGGTEAFF.

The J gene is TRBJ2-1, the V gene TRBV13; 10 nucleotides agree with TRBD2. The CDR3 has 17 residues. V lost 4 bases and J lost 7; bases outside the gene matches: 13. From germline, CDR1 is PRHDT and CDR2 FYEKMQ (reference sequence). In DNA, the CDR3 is TGTGCCAGCAGCTCCCCAACTCTAGCGGGAGTGGGGAATGAGCAGTTCTTC. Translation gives CASSSPTLAGVGNEQFF.

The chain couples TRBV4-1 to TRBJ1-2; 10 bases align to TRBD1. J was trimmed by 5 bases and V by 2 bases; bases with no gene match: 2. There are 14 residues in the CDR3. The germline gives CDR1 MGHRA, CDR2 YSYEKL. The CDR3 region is CASSQPDRGYGYTF. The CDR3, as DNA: TGCGCCAGCAGCCAACCGGACAGGGGGTATGGCTACACCTTC.

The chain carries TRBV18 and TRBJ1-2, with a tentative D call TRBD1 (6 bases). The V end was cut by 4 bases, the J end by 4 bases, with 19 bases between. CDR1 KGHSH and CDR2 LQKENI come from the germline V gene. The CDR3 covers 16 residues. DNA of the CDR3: TGTGCCAGCTCACTGGAGACAGGCAACCGAGGCTATGGCTACACCTTC. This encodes CASSLETGNRGYGYTF.

This chain's CDR3 is CASSSSTGRVNYGYTF. DNA of the CDR3: TGCGCCAGCAGCTCAAGTACGGGTCGAGTAAATTATGGCTACACCTTC. The chain combines TRBV5-1 with TRBJ1-2; D is uncertain. The CDR3 runs to 16 residues. Per germline, CDR1 SGHRS and CDR2 YFSETQ. V was clipped by 3 bases and J by 5 bases, with 20 bases between them.

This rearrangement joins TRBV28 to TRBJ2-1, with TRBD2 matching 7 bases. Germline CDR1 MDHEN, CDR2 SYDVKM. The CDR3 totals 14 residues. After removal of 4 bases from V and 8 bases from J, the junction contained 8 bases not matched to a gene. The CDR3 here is CASSSGTIGDEQFF. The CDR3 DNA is TGTGCCAGCAGTTCAGGGACTATAGGCGATGAGCAGTTCTTC.

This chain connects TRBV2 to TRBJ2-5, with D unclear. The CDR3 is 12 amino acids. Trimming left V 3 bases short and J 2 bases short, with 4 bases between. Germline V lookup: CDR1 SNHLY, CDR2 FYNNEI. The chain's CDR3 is CASSEQQETQYF. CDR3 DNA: TGTGCCAGCAGTGAGCAGCAAGAGACCCAGTACTTC.

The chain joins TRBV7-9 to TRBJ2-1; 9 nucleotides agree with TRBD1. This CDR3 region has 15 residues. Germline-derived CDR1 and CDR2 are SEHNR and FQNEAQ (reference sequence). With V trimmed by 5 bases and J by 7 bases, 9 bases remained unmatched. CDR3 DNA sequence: TGTGCCAGCAGCCGGGGACAGGGAACTTGGAATGAGCAGTTCTTC. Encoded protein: CASSRGQGTWNEQFF.

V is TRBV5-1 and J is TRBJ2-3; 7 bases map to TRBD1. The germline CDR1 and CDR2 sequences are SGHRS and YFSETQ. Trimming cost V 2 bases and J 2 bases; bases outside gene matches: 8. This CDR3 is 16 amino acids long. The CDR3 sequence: CASSFQGDTNTDTQYF. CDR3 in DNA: TGCGCCAGCAGCTTTCAGGGGGACACCAACACAGATACGCAGTATTTT.

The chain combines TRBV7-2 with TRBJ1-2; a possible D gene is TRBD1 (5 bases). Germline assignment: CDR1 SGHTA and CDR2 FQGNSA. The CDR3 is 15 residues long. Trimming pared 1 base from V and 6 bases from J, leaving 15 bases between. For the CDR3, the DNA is TGTGCCAGCAGCTTAGGGTGGGGCAGGGATGATGGCTACACCTTC. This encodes CASSLGWGRDDGYTF.

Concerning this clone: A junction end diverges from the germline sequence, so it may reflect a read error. The CDR3 sequence: CAVSVASEYEQYF. CDR3 DNA sequence: TGTGCCGTCAGTGTGGCTAGCGAATACGAGCAGTACTTC. The J gene is TRBJ2-7, the V gene TRBV10-3, with D possibly matching TRBD2 (6 bases). CDR1 and CDR2 (germline): ENHRY, SYGVKD. The CDR3 runs to 13 residues.

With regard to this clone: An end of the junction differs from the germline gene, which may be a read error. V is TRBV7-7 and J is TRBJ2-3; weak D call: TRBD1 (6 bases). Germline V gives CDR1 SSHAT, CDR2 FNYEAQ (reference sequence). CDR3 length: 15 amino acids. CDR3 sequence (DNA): TGTGCTAGCAGCCCCCAGCAGGGGCGGACAGATACGCAGTATTTT. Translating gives CASSPQQGRTDTQYF.

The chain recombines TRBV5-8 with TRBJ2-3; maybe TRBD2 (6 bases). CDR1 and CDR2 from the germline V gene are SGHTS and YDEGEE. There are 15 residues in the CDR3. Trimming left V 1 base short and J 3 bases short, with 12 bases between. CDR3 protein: CASSLPGSWTDTQYF. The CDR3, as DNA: TGTGCCAGCAGCTTGCCCGGGAGTTGGACAGATACGCAGTATTTT. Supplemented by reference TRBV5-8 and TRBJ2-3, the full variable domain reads EAGVTQSPTHLIKTRGQQATLRCSPISGHTSVYWYQQALGLGLQFLLWYDEGEERNRGNFPPRFSGRQFPNYSSELNVNALELEDSALYLCASSLPGSWTDTQYFGPGTRLTVL.

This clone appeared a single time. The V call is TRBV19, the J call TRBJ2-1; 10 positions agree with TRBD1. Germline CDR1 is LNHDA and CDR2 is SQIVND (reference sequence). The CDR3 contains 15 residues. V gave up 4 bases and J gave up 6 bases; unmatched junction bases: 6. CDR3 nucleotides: TGTGCCAGTAGTAAGACAGGGGGCAGGGGCAATGAGCAGTTCTTC. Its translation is CASSKTGGRGNEQFF.

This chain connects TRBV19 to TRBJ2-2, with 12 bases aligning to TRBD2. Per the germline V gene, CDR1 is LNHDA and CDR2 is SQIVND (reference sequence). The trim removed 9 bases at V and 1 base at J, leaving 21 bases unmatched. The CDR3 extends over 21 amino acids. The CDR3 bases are TGTGCCAGCACGCGCGGCCAGGGCGGGCCTAGCGGGAGGGAGAACACCGGGGAGCTGTTTTTT. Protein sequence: CASTRGQGGPSGRENTGELFF.

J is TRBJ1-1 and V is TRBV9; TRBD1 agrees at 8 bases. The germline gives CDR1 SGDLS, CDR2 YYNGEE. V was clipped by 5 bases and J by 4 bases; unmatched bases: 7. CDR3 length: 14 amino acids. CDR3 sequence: CASRADRGSTEAFF. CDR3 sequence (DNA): TGTGCCAGCAGAGCAGACAGGGGTAGCACTGAAGCTTTCTTT.

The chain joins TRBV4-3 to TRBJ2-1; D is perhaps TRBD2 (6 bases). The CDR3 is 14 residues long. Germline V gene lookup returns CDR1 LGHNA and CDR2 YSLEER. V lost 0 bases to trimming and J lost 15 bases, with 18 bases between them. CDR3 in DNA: TGCGCCAGCAGCCAAGATTATATGACTAGTATTGCGTTCTTC. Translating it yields CASSQDYMTSIAFF.

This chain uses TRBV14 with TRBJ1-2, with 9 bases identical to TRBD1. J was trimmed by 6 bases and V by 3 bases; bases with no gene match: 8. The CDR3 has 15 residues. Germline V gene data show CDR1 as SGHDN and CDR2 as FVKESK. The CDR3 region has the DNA TGTGCCAGCAGCCACCAAACCGGGACAGGGAATGGCTACACCTTC. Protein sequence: CASSHQTGTGNGYTF.

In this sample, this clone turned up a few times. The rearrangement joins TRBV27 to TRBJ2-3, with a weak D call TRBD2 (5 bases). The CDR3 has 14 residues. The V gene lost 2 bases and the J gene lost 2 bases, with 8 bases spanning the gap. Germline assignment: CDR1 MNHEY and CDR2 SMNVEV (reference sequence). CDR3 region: CASSLGLATDTQYF. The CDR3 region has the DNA TGTGCCAGCAGTTTAGGGCTAGCCACAGATACGCAGTATTTT.

The CDR3 coding sequence is TGTGCCAGCGCCGGGACTAGCGGGAGCTTAAGGACAGATACGCAGTATTTT. Residues: CASAGTSGSLRTDTQYF. The chain has TRBV7-8 and TRBJ2-3; 14 bases are a match to TRBD2. The V gene's germline CDR1 is SGHVS and CDR2 FQNEAQ. V dropped 8 bases and J dropped 3; count of bases not matched to a gene: 10. The CDR3 length is 17 residues. Filled out from reference TRBV7-8 and TRBJ2-3, the complete variable domain reads GAGVSQSPRYKVAKRGQDVALRCDPISGHVSLFWYQQALGQGPEFLTYFQNEAQLDKSGLPSDRFFAERPEGSVSTLKIQRTQQEDSAVYLCASAGTSGSLRTDTQYFGPGTRLTVL.

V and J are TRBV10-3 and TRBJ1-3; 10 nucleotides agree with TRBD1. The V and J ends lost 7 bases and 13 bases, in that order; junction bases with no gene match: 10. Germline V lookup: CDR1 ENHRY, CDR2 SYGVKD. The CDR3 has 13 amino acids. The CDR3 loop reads CAITRDRGSWIYF. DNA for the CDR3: TGTGCCATCACCCGGGACAGGGGCTCGTGGATATATTTT.

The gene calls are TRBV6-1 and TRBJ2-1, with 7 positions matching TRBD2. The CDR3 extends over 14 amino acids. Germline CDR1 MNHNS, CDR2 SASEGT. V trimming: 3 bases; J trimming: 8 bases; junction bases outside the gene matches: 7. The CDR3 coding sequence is TGTGCCAGCAGTGATGCGGGAGAGGCTGATGAGCAGTTCTTC. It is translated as CASSDAGEADEQFF.

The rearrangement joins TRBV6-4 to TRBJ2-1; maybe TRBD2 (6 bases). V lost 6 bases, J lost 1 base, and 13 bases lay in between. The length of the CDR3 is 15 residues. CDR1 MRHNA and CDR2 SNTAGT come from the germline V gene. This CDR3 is CASRLEGGSYNEQFF. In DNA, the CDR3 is TGTGCCAGCAGGCTGGAGGGCGGGTCCTACAATGAGCAGTTCTTC.

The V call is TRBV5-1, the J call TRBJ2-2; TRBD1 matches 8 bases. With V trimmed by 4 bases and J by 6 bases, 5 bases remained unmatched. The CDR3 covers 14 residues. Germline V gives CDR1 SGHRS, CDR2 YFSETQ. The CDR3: CASSPGQGPGELFF. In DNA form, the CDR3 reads TGCGCCAGCAGCCCCGGACAGGGTCCCGGGGAGCTGTTTTTT. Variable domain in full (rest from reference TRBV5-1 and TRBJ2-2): KAGVTQTPRYLIKTRGQQVTLSCSPISGHRSVSWYQQTPGQGLQFLFEYFSETQRNKGNFPGRFSGRQFSNSRSEMNVSTLELGDSALYLCASSPGQGPGELFFGEGSRLTVL.

The CDR3 spells CASSAGQGLNTGELFF. The CDR3, as DNA: TGTGCCAGCAGCGCGGGGCAGGGCCTGAACACCGGGGAGCTGTTTTTT. The rearrangement links TRBV11-2 to TRBJ2-2; a weak D match, TRBD2 (6 bases). V lost 5 bases and J 1 base, leaving 14 bases between the germline ends. Germline CDR1 reads SGHAT; CDR2 reads FQNNGV. The CDR3 is 16 amino acids.

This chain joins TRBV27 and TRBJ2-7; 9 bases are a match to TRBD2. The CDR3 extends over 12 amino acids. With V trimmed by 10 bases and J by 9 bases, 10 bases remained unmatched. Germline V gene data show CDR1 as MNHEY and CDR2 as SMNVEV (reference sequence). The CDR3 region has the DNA TGTGCCACCCGGCCGGCGGGAGGGTGGCAGTACTTC. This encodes CATRPAGGWQYF.

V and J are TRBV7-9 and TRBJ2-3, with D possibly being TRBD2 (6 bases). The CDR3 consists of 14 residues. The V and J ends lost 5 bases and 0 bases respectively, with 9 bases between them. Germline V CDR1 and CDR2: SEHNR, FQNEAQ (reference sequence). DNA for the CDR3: TGTGCCAGCAGCCAGGGACTCAGCACAGATACGCAGTATTTT. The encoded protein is CASSQGLSTDTQYF.

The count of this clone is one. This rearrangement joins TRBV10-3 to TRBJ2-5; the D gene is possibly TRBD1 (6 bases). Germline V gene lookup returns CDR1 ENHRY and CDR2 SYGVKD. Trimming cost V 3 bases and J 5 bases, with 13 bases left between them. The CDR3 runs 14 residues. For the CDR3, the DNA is TGTGCCATCAGTGATGGCAGGGGCGAGGAGACCCAGTACTTC. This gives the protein CAISDGRGEETQYF.